A selection of T cell receptor beta chains follows, all from one sample in a study of patients and donors after allogeneic stem cell transplantation. Each CDR3 protein gets one entry after TCRdb re-called the RT-PCR reads with MiXCR. This table holds fewer than 75,000 distinct CDR3 sequences, 10% to 15% found once. The sequencing sample was made of blood, either unsorted or a sorted T cell fraction (not recorded which). Source of these receptors: a human donor who was either an allogeneic HSCT recipient or a stem cell or donor lymphocyte infusion donor (not recorded which). It is not recorded whose cells these are; they may come from a transplant donor. The CDR3 runs from the conserved cysteine through the conserved F or W. Not all rows give a size; the values are once, few, many and, for expanded clones, a class.

size: -; J: TRBJ2-3; V: TRBV4-1; CDR3: CASSQDEGGGDTQYF
size: many; J: TRBJ2-3; V: TRBV7-8; CDR3: CASSSRQGRVDTQYF
size: many; J: TRBJ1-2; V: TRBV20-1; CDR3: CSARDYSSVPNGYTF
size: -; J: TRBJ2-1; V: TRBV27; CDR3: CESGGLWSNEQFF
size: -; J: TRBJ2-7; V: TRBV27; CDR3: CASSLSSAYEQYF
size: many; J: TRBJ1-3; V: TRBV5-1; CDR3: CASRTGGRGSGNTIYF
size: many; J: TRBJ1-6; V: TRBV5-1; CDR3: CASSMDRGQVNSPLHF
size: many; J: TRBJ2-7; V: TRBV15; CDR3: CATSRELRAYEQYF
size: few; J: TRBJ2-7; V: TRBV7-9; CDR3: CASSYAGTEVYEQYF
size: many; J: TRBJ1-1; V: TRBV20-1; CDR3: CSARIPGANTEAFF
size: -; J: TRBJ2-1; V: TRBV12-5; CDR3: CASGSYNEQFF
size: -; J: TRBJ2-5; V: TRBV5-1; CDR3: CASSLVVGRSGETQYF
size: few; J: TRBJ2-3; V: TRBV12-3/TRBV12-4; CDR3: CASSLLEATDTQYF
size: many; J: TRBJ1-5; V: TRBV24-1; CDR3: CATSDTGTEIVNQPQHF
size: many; J: TRBJ1-4; V: TRBV7-6; CDR3: CASSLGGENEKLFF
size: few; J: TRBJ1-4; V: TRBV7-8; CDR3: CASSPDRGGEKLFF
size: few; J: TRBJ2-7; V: TRBV29-1; CDR3: CSVEAGGPYEQYF
size: few; J: TRBJ1-2; V: TRBV6-5; CDR3: CASRISTQFQTAQYGYTF
size: -; J: TRBJ2-1; V: TRBV4-1; CDR3: CASTRGRGDEQFF
size: -; J: TRBJ1-6; V: TRBV14; CDR3: CASSQEGGAGRNSPLHF